This TCR beta chain was captured by sequencing in a study of shared clonotypes between healthy human individuals. Trimming removed 5 bases from V and 5 bases from J, with 18 bases in between. The CDR3 is 15 residues long. Looked up from germline, CDR1 is SEHNR and CDR2 is FQNEAQ (reference sequence). Terminally differentiated effector memory CD45RA+ cells were left out of the naive CD8 fraction, which was CD45RO-negative and positively selected for CCR7. Profiled with immunoSEQ multiplex PCR; TCRdb holds only in-frame clones, not every one. The sample consists of over 2 million clones, about 95% of them appearing once.

This receptor was identified in a man younger than 35 in good health. The sequenced sample consisted of naive CD8+ T cells sorted from blood. The V gene is TRBV7-9, the J gene TRBJ1-1; D is uncertain. Here the CDR3 DNA reads TGTGCCAGCAGCCTCCCGAGCGGAGGTGGTACTGAAGCTTTCTTT. Translated: CASSLPSGGGTEAFF.